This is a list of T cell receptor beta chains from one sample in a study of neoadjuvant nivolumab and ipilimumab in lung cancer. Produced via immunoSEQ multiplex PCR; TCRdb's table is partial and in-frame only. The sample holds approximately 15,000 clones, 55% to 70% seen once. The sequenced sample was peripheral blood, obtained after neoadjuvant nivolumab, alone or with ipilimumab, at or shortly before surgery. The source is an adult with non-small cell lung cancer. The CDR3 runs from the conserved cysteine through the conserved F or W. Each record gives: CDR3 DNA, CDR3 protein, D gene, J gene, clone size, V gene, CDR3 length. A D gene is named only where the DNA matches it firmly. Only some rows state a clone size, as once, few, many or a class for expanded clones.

TGCGCCAGCAGCTTGGAAACAAGCCAGCAGTACTTC,CASSLETSQQYF,-,TRBJ2-7,-,TRBV5-1,12
TGTGCCAGCAGCCGCGAGTACCCCTACGAGCAGTACTTC,CASSREYPYEQYF,-,TRBJ2-7,-,TRBV14,13
TGTGCCAGCAGCCTCCACAGTTACGAGCAGTACTTC,CASSLHSYEQYF,-,TRBJ2-7,-,TRBV7-9,12
TGTGCCAGCAGCTGGGGACTAGCGGGAGAGACCCAGTACTTC,CASSWGLAGETQYF,TRBD2,TRBJ2-5,few,TRBV5-5,14
TGTGCCAGCAGCTTAGAACCTATCACCAATGAGCAGTTCTTC,CASSLEPITNEQFF,-,TRBJ2-1,-,TRBV7-2,14
TGTGCCAGCGGACCGGGACAGGAGAACACTGAAGCTTTCTTT,CASGPGQENTEAFF,TRBD1,TRBJ1-1,few,TRBV28,14
TGTGCCAGCAGCCCATCCAGCGGGAGGTTATCGACAGATACGCAGTATTTT,CASSPSSGRLSTDTQYF,TRBD2,TRBJ2-3,-,TRBV7-2,17
TGTGCCAGCTCCAGGGGAGGCAATCAGCCCCAGCATTTT,CASSRGGNQPQHF,-,TRBJ1-5,few,TRBV11-1,13
TGTGCCAGCAGCTTGTTGAGCGGGCATACAGATACGCAGTATTTT,CASSLLSGHTDTQYF,-,TRBJ2-3,-,TRBV7-4,15
TGTGCCAGCAGCACATCCCTAGCGGGAGAGGGCCGCGCAGATACGCAGTATTTT,CASSTSLAGEGRADTQYF,TRBD2,TRBJ2-3,-,TRBV11-2,18